The 29 T cell receptor beta chains given below trace back to one sample, sequenced in a study of T cells after yellow fever vaccination. TCRdb redid the calling of the 5' RACE reads with MiXCR, one entry per CDR3 protein. Among some 670,000 distinct CDR3 sequences, approximately 13% were seen once, and the ten largest hold 14% to 15%. Sequences were derived from PBMCs, sampled on the day of the yellow fever booster vaccination. All receptors come from a young man who received the YFV17D yellow fever vaccine.

This clonotype occurred a few times. The V and J genes are TRBV20-1 and TRBJ2-3; 8 nucleotides line up with TRBD2. This CDR3 region has 15 residues. Germline-derived CDR1 and CDR2 are DFQATT and SNEGSKA (reference sequence). With V trimmed by 2 bases and J by 0 bases, 4 bases remained unmatched. CDR3 protein: CSARRAGASTDTQYF. The CDR3 coding sequence is TGCAGTGCTAGACGAGCGGGAGCGAGCACAGATACGCAGTATTTT.

The genes are TRBV7-2 and TRBJ2-3, with 9 bases matching TRBD1. This CDR3 has 14 amino acids. The germline gives CDR1 SGHTA, CDR2 FQGNSA. Trimming cost V 5 bases and J 6 bases; bases outside gene matches: 6. In DNA, the CDR3 is TGTGCCAGCAGCCCACCGGGACAGGGTGATACGCAGTATTTT. It codes for CASSPPGQGDTQYF. The complete variable domain, with remaining parts taken from reference TRBV7-2 and TRBJ2-3, reads GAGVSQSPSNKVTEKGKDVELRCDPISGHTALYWYRQSLGQGLEFLIYFQGNSAPDKSGLPSDRFSAERTGGSVSTLTIQRTQQEDSAVYLCASSPPGQGDTQYFGPGTRLTVL.

This clonotype was seen a handful of times. This chain uses TRBV6-1 with TRBJ2-5, with 7 nucleotides matching TRBD1. V lost 6 bases, J lost 1 base, and 14 bases stayed unmatched. The germline gives CDR1 MNHNS, CDR2 SASEGT. CDR3 length: 17 amino acids. CDR3 DNA sequence: TGTGCCAGCAGCCGGGGCGATATGAGGACAGGCCAAGAGACCCAGTACTTC. This translates into CASSRGDMRTGQETQYF.

Comments on this clonotype: Being one base from a much bigger clone, this may be a read error. Here the CDR3 DNA reads TGCAGTGCTAGGGGGGGGGACAGAAGAGATATGCAGTATTTT. Its translation is CSARGGDRRDMQYF. This sequence joins TRBV20-1 and TRBJ2-3, with D perhaps TRBD1 or TRBD2 (7 bases each). CDR3 length equals 14 residues. The germline gives CDR1 DFQATT, CDR2 SNEGSKA (reference sequence).

This clonotype was seen ten or more times. The chain combines TRBV5-1 with TRBJ2-3; unclear D gene. Per germline, CDR1 SGHRS and CDR2 YFSETQ. V shed 9 bases and J shed 5 bases, with 19 bases lying between them. The CDR3 is 14 residues long. CDR3 DNA: TGCGCCAACCCTATCCCCTCAACACGAGATACGCAGTATTTT. Translated, it gives CANPIPSTRDTQYF. The full variable domain, rest sourced from reference TRBV5-1 and TRBJ2-3, is KAGVTQTPRYLIKTRGQQVTLSCSPISGHRSVSWYQQTPGQGLQFLFEYFSETQRNKGNFPGRFSGRQFSNSRSEMNVSTLELGDSALYLCANPIPSTRDTQYFGPGTRLTVL.

The rearrangement joins TRBV5-1 to TRBJ1-1, with 7 positions matching TRBD1. The CDR3 spans 15 residues. Trimming cost V 2 bases and J 8 bases; bases outside gene matches: 12. The V gene's germline CDR1 is SGHRS and CDR2 YFSETQ. DNA for the CDR3: TGCGCCAGCAGCTTAGACGGGACAGCCCTTCGGGAAGCTTTCTTT. Its protein product is CASSLDGTALREAFF.

This chain links TRBV9 with TRBJ2-1; TRBD2 aligns across 8 bases. Germline assignment: CDR1 SGDLS and CDR2 YYNGEE. The V segment lost 3 bases and the J segment 10 bases; nucleotides outside the gene matches: 12. The CDR3 consists of 15 residues. The CDR3 sequence: CASSAGPGGAQEQFF. CDR3 coding DNA: TGTGCCAGCAGCGCAGGTCCGGGGGGGGCTCAGGAGCAGTTCTTC.

This clonotype has only a few counts. This rearrangement joins TRBV6-2 or TRBV6-3 to TRBJ1-5, with D possibly TRBD1 on 5 matching bases. Germline CDR1 MNHEY, CDR2 SVGEGT. The V end was cut by 6 bases, the J end by 5 bases, with 14 bases between. This CDR3 contains 14 residues. CDR3 loop: CASRPDGGDQPQHF. CDR3 coding DNA: TGTGCCAGCAGACCGGATGGGGGGGATCAGCCCCAGCATTTT.

The V gene is TRBV12-3 or TRBV12-4, the J gene TRBJ1-5; D is undetermined. Trimming left V 4 bases short and J 3 bases short, with 7 bases between. The CDR3 sequence is 13 residues long. This chain's CDR3 is CASSSGYNQPQHF. The CDR3 nucleotides are TGTGCCAGCAGTTCGGGCTACAATCAGCCCCAGCATTTT.

The chain links TRBV4-3 to TRBJ2-3; maybe TRBD2 (6 bases). V was shortened by 1 base and J by 4 bases, with 18 bases between the two germline ends. This CDR3 has 17 residues. Germline values: CDR1 LGHNA, CDR2 YSLEER. The CDR3 region has the DNA TGCGCCAGCAGCCAAGGCCGTGGCGGGATGGGGGCAGATACGCAGTATTTT. This translates into CASSQGRGGMGADTQYF.

In its sample, this clonotype was seen many times. This rearrangement joins TRBV7-9 to TRBJ2-7, with a weak D call TRBD1 (6 bases). The CDR3 is 15 amino acids. Germline loops: CDR1 SEHNR, CDR2 FQNEAQ (reference sequence). Trimming removed 1 base at V and 5 bases at J, with 15 bases between. CDR3 loop: CASSLVHREGNEQYF. For the CDR3, the DNA is TGTGCCAGCAGCTTAGTCCACAGGGAAGGAAACGAGCAGTACTTC. Supplemented by reference TRBV7-9 and TRBJ2-7, the full variable domain reads DTGVSQNPRHKITKRGQNVTFRCDPISEHNRLYWYRQTLGQGPEFLTYFQNEAQLEKSRLLSDRFSAERPKGSFSTLEIQRTEQGDSAMYLCASSLVHREGNEQYFGPGTRLTVT.

J is TRBJ2-7 and V is TRBV15; maybe TRBD2 (5 bases). This CDR3 contains 17 residues. V was trimmed by 0 bases and J by 1 base, leaving 16 bases between them. Germline lookup yields CDR1 LNHNV and CDR2 YYDKDF (reference sequence). Here the CDR3 reads CATSRDSADFVSYEQYF. The CDR3 nucleotides read TGTGCCACCAGCAGAGATAGCGCGGACTTCGTTTCCTACGAGCAGTACTTC.

A few counts support this clonotype. This chain's CDR3 is CASSYSYRGVYGYTF. The CDR3 DNA reads as TGTGCCAGCAGTTACTCCTACAGGGGGGTCTATGGCTACACCTTC. This rearrangement joins TRBV6-5 to TRBJ1-2; 8 positions match TRBD1. The CDR3 spans 15 residues. The V gene end was trimmed by 0 bases and the J gene end by 4 bases; junction bases not matched to a gene: 4. The germline V gene has CDR1 MNHEY and CDR2 SVGAGI.

The genes are TRBV12-3 or TRBV12-4 and TRBJ2-1, with D possibly being TRBD2 (6 bases). V was shortened by 5 bases and J by 13 bases, with 15 bases between the two germline ends. The CDR3 is 12 residues long. CDR3 region: CASSPRLDNQFF. DNA of the CDR3: TGTGCCAGCAGTCCCCGACTAGATAATCAGTTCTTC.

The V gene is TRBV20-1, the J gene TRBJ2-1; 12 bases align to TRBD2. With V trimmed by 4 bases and J by 9 bases, 4 bases remained unmatched. Germline CDR1 is DFQATT and CDR2 is SNEGSKA (reference sequence). The CDR3 length is 13 residues. The CDR3 is CSANLAGGLEQFF. Here the CDR3 DNA reads TGCAGTGCTAATCTAGCGGGAGGGCTTGAGCAGTTCTTC.

There are a few counts of this clonotype. The rearrangement links TRBV20-1 to TRBJ2-5, with D perhaps TRBD1 (7 bases). Germline CDR1 is DFQATT and CDR2 is SNEGSKA (reference sequence). CDR3 length: 13 residues. Trimming stripped 4 bases from V and 4 bases from J, with 13 bases between. CDR3 sequence: CSAIRQGGETQYF. The CDR3 nucleotides read TGCAGTGCTATTCGACAGGGAGGAGAGACCCAGTACTTC.

This clonotype was seen at least ten times. V and J are TRBV7-8 and TRBJ1-2; 10 bases match TRBD1. This CDR3 is built from 14 residues. The trim removed 8 bases at V and 4 bases at J, leaving 7 bases unmatched. Per the germline V gene, CDR1 is SGHVS and CDR2 is FQNEAQ. Written as DNA, the CDR3 is TGTGCCAGCGGCCAGACAGGGGGCCCCTATGGCTACACCTTC. It codes for CASGQTGGPYGYTF.

The V call is TRBV7-3, the J call TRBJ2-1; the match to TRBD2 covers 9 bases. The V and J ends lost 4 bases and 3 bases, in that order; junction bases with no gene match: 4. Germline-derived CDR1 and CDR2 are SGHTA and FQGTGA. The CDR3 consists of 15 residues. CDR3 nucleotide sequence: TGTGCCAGCAGCTACGGACTAGCGCACTACAATGAGCAGTTCTTC. The encoded protein is CASSYGLAHYNEQFF. Based on the CDR3 plus reference TRBV7-3 and TRBJ2-1, the full variable domain is GAGVSQTPSNKVTEKGKYVELRCDPISGHTALYWYRQSLGQGPEFLIYFQGTGAADDSGLPNDRFFAVRPEGSVSTLKIQRTERGDSAVYLCASSYGLAHYNEQFFGPGTRLTVL.

In its sample, this clonotype was seen many times. J is TRBJ1-1 and V is TRBV10-3, with D uncertain. Trimming removed 6 bases at V and 2 bases at J, with 22 bases between. The germline V gene encodes CDR1 ENHRY and CDR2 SYGVKD. The CDR3 covers 17 residues. In DNA, the CDR3 is TGTGCCATCAGGGAGGGCAATATCAACACCATAAACACTGAAGCTTTCTTT. Translation: CAIREGNINTINTEAFF.

The chain employs TRBV14 and TRBJ2-5; no clear D. V dropped 6 bases and J dropped 4 bases, with 18 bases sitting between them. Germline V lookup: CDR1 SGHDN, CDR2 FVKESK. The length of the CDR3 is 15 residues. The DNA for the CDR3 is TGTGCCAGCAGAGCTTTGGGGTCCCCGGGAGAGACCCAGTACTTC. It is translated as CASRALGSPGETQYF.

J is TRBJ2-7 and V is TRBV18; a possible D gene is TRBD2 (6 bases). V lost 5 bases and J lost 1, with 15 bases in between. Germline CDR1 KGHSH, CDR2 LQKENI. The CDR3 extends over 15 amino acids. In DNA, the CDR3 is TGTGCCAGCTCATCGAGCCGGGACTCATCCTACGAGCAGTACTTC. Its protein is CASSSSRDSSYEQYF.

This chain connects TRBV6-1 to TRBJ2-3; 12 bases match TRBD2. Germline CDR1 reads MNHNS; CDR2 reads SASEGT. J lost 4 bases, V lost 6 bases, and 8 bases had no gene match. This CDR3 region has 16 residues. The CDR3 here is CASSIPGTSGPDTQYF. CDR3 in DNA: TGTGCCAGCAGCATCCCCGGGACTAGCGGGCCAGATACGCAGTATTTT.

The rearrangement links TRBV7-2 to TRBJ2-1; 7 positions agree with TRBD2. This CDR3 is 15 amino acids long. Per germline, CDR1 SGHTA and CDR2 FQGNSA. The V gene end was trimmed by 1 base and the J gene end by 6 bases; junction bases not matched to a gene: 6. Here the CDR3 reads CASSLERREFNEQFF. The CDR3 DNA follows: TGTGCCAGCAGCTTAGAACGGCGGGAGTTCAATGAGCAGTTCTTC.

The V and J genes are TRBV9 and TRBJ2-1; the match to TRBD2 covers 10 bases. After removal of 5 bases from V and 6 bases from J, the junction contained 8 bases not matched to a gene. Germline V gene sequence: CDR1 SGDLS, CDR2 YYNGEE. This CDR3 is 15 amino acids long. The CDR3 region is CASSASSGGFNEQFF. In DNA form, the CDR3 reads TGTGCCAGCAGTGCATCTAGCGGGGGCTTCAATGAGCAGTTCTTC.

This clonotype was seen many times. The V call is TRBV28, the J call TRBJ2-1, with a weak D call TRBD2 (6 bases). CDR1 and CDR2 (germline): MDHEN, SYDVKM. CDR3 length equals 13 residues. V gave up 8 bases and J gave up 0 bases, with 8 bases separating them. For the CDR3, the DNA is TGTGCCAGCCGGGAGTCCTCCTACAATGAGCAGTTCTTC. Amino acid sequence: CASRESSYNEQFF.

This clonotype has only a few counts. V is TRBV5-1 and J is TRBJ2-5; possibly TRBD2 for D (6 bases). The V gene lost 4 bases and the J gene lost 5 bases, with 21 bases spanning the gap. The CDR3 has 16 residues. Germline CDR1 reads SGHRS; CDR2 reads YFSETQ. CDR3 DNA: TGCGCCAGCAGCCTGGGTGTAGCGGTAGCAACGGAGACCCAGTACTTC. As protein: CASSLGVAVATETQYF.

This clonotype was observed a handful of times. The chain combines TRBV6-4 with TRBJ2-2, with D hard to call. V lost 0 bases, J lost 4 bases, and 3 bases lay in between. The V gene's germline CDR1 is MRHNA and CDR2 SNTAGT. This CDR3 is 13 amino acids long. CDR3 coding DNA: TGTGCCAGCAGTGACTCGGGCACCGGGGAGCTGTTTTTT. Its protein is CASSDSGTGELFF.

Note on this clonotype: Compared with germline, one end of the junction differs, possibly owing to a read error. V and J are TRBV9 and TRBJ2-1, with D hard to call. CDR1 and CDR2 (germline): SGDLS, YYNGEE. The length of the CDR3 is 13 residues. The CDR3 region is CASSANPDKEQFF. The DNA for the CDR3 is TGTGCCAGCAGCGCGAACCCTGACAAAGAGCAGTTCTTC. Filled out from reference TRBV9 and TRBJ2-1, the complete variable domain reads DSGVTQTPKHLITATGQRVTLRCSPRSGDLSVYWYQQSLDQGLQFLIQYYNGEERAKGNILERFSAQQFPDLHSELNLSSLELGDSALYFCASSANPDKEQFFGPGTRLTVL.

This chain links TRBV7-2 with TRBJ2-4; D uncertain. Trimming removed 4 bases at V and 1 base at J, with 11 bases between. The CDR3 is 15 residues long. Germline lookup yields CDR1 SGHTA and CDR2 FQGNSA. CDR3 DNA sequence: TGTGCCAGCAGCTCCACGGTTGTGGCCAAAAACATTCAGTACTTC. It translates to CASSSTVVAKNIQYF.